This T cell receptor (beta chain) is from a study of OX40 agonist ivuxolimab in advanced cancers. About the study: Earlier anti-PD-1, anti-PD-L1 or anti-CTLA-4 therapy was permitted; 40% had received some. Study-wide results and limits: Clonal expansion was seen in CD4+ and CD8+ blood T cells by week 6 at 0.1 to 3.0 mg/kg. Partial responders treated at 0.1-3.0 mg/kg exhibited clonal expansion among the lowest measured.

As for this clone: What it recognizes is unknown.

The V and J ends lost 1 base and 8 bases respectively, with 8 bases between them. The V gene's germline CDR1 is LGHNA and CDR2 YNFKEQ. This CDR3 spans 12 amino acids. Systemic immunosuppression or autoimmune disease history was grounds to exclude patients. Sequencing used immunoSEQ multiplex PCR; TCRdb keeps in-frame clones, though not all of them. This table has around 66,000 clones, about four fifths appearing once. The TCR was taken from an adult with an advanced solid tumor such as melanoma, head and neck, liver or kidney cancer. The chain has TRBV4-2 and TRBJ1-2, with a weak D call TRBD1 (6 bases). The specimen was CD4+ or CD8+ T cells sorted from blood, collected in a trial of the OX40 agonist ivuxolimab. The CDR3 sequence is CASSQVQGGYTF. In DNA form, the CDR3 reads TGTGCCAGCAGCCAAGTGCAGGGGGGCTACACCTTC.